The 21 T cell receptor beta chains below were found in one sample sequenced in a study of T cells in Graves' hyperthyroidism and ophthalmopathy. Amplified TCR beta CDR3 regions derived from RNA transcripts. The HTBI primer set served for first-round RT-PCR of the TCR CDR3. TCRdb ran MiXCR on the multiplex PCR reads and lists one entry per CDR3 protein. Here the sample spans approximately 700,000 distinct CDR3 sequences, roughly 15% being singletons. The material sequenced was blood. The receptors stem from a man aged 18 to 35 with Graves' hyperthyroidism.

This clonotype was detected many times. The chain couples TRBV12-3 or TRBV12-4 to TRBJ2-5; tentative D call: TRBD1 (6 bases). V lost 6 bases, J lost 0 bases, and 14 bases lay in between. The CDR3 has 15 amino acids. This CDR3 is CASRPSGANQETQYF. DNA for the CDR3: TGTGCCAGCAGGCCCTCAGGGGCGAACCAAGAGACCCAGTACTTC.

This clonotype was recorded a few times. The rearrangement uses TRBV24-1 and TRBJ2-1; D may be TRBD2 (5 bases). Looked up from germline, CDR1 is KGHDR and CDR2 is SFDVKD. V shed 3 bases and J shed 5 bases, with 13 bases lying between them. The CDR3 runs 15 residues. The CDR3 region is CATSDPPGSDNEQFF. The CDR3 DNA sequence: TGTGCCACCAGTGATCCCCCGGGATCCGACAATGAGCAGTTCTTC.

This clonotype was observed many times. The chain links TRBV14 to TRBJ2-7; tentatively, D is TRBD1 (5 bases). The CDR3 extends over 15 amino acids. Trimming removed 4 bases at V and 2 bases at J, with 15 bases between. Germline CDR1 and CDR2: SGHDN and FVKESK. The DNA for the CDR3 is TGTGCCAGCAGCCTCAGTGACAGCCCCACCTACGAGCAGTACTTC. Protein product: CASSLSDSPTYEQYF.

This clonotype was picked up many times. The V gene is TRBV19, the J gene TRBJ2-3; 11 bases agree with TRBD2. The CDR3 is 16 amino acids. J was trimmed by 2 bases and V by 8 bases; bases with no gene match: 9. In germline, CDR1 is LNHDA, CDR2 SQIVND (reference sequence). This chain's CDR3 is CASSQLAGGLTDTQYF. CDR3 in DNA: TGTGCCAGTTCCCAGCTAGCGGGAGGACTCACAGATACGCAGTATTTT.

This clonotype was picked up many times. This rearrangement joins TRBV7-9 to TRBJ2-5; D ambiguous. Germline V gene data show CDR1 as SEHNR and CDR2 as FQNEAQ (reference sequence). There are 12 residues in the CDR3. The V end lost 4 bases, the J end lost 5 bases, and 8 bases lay between the germline ends. In nucleotides, the CDR3 is TGTGCCAGCAGCTCCGACTTGGAGACCCAGTACTTC. Translated, it gives CASSSDLETQYF.

This clonotype showed up many times. The rearrangement links TRBV12-5 to TRBJ2-1, with a possible D match to TRBD1 (6 bases). Germline assignment: CDR1 LGHNT and CDR2 FRNRAP. With 1 base removed from V and 3 bases from J, the gap between germline ends came to 10 bases. CDR3 length: 15 amino acids. The CDR3 coding sequence is TGTGCTAGTGGTTTGGGGATACAGGGCTACAATGAGCAGTTCTTC. The encoded protein is CASGLGIQGYNEQFF.

This clonotype was picked up many times. V usage is TRBV28 and J usage is TRBJ2-7; a possible D gene is TRBD2 (5 bases). The CDR3 is 16 residues long. Trimming shortened V by 6 bases and J by 2 bases, and 20 bases separated the two germline ends. CDR1 and CDR2 from the germline V gene are MDHEN and SYDVKM. CDR3 amino acids: CASRAGITRVPYEQYF. The CDR3 coding sequence is TGTGCCAGCAGGGCCGGGATTACCCGAGTCCCCTACGAGCAGTACTTC.

The V and J genes are TRBV20-1 and TRBJ1-5; D not certain. V lost 0 bases and J 3 bases, leaving 12 bases between the germline ends. There are 15 residues in the CDR3. The germline CDR1 and CDR2 sequences are DFQATT and SNEGSKA (reference sequence). This chain's CDR3 is CSARDFGSNNQPQHF. The CDR3 nucleotides are TGCAGTGCTAGAGATTTCGGCAGTAACAATCAGCCCCAGCATTTT.

The V gene is TRBV28, the J gene TRBJ2-7, with no clear D. CDR1 and CDR2 (germline): MDHEN, SYDVKM. The CDR3 consists of 14 residues. Deletions cut 1 base from V and 7 bases from J, with 14 bases between. The CDR3 here is CASSLYRLRSEQYF. The CDR3 DNA reads TGTGCCAGCAGTTTATATCGCCTCAGGAGTGAGCAGTACTTC. Variable domain in full (rest from reference TRBV28 and TRBJ2-7): DVKVTQSSRYLVKRTGEKVFLECVQDMDHENMFWYRQDPGLGLRLIYFSYDVKMKEKGDIPEGYSVSREKKERFSLILESASTNQTSMYLCASSLYRLRSEQYFGPGTRLTVT.

The V and J genes are TRBV5-1 and TRBJ1-2; D gene ambiguous. The V end was cut by 0 bases, the J end by 0 bases, with 6 bases between. The CDR3 totals 14 residues. CDR1 is SGHRS, CDR2 YFSETQ, per germline. The CDR3 region is CASSLEDPNYGYTF. CDR3 sequence (DNA): TGCGCCAGCAGCTTGGAGGACCCTAACTATGGCTACACCTTC.

This clonotype was observed many times. CDR3 sequence (DNA): TGTGCCAGCAGTGAATTGAGGGGTGCGAACACTGAAGCTTTCTTT. Translated, it gives CASSELRGANTEAFF. The J gene is TRBJ1-1, the V gene TRBV2, with D possibly TRBD1 on 5 matching bases. V was cut by 2 bases and J by 1 base, with 11 bases left in between. Germline CDR1 and CDR2: SNHLY and FYNNEI. CDR3 size: 15 residues.

The CDR3 loop reads CSGARDSGREQYF. DNA for the CDR3: TGCAGCGGTGCCCGGGACAGTGGTAGGGAGCAGTACTTC. V gene TRBV29-1 combines with J gene TRBJ2-7; TRBD1 matches 7 bases. J gave up 7 bases and V 7 bases, and 13 bases lay outside the gene matches. The CDR3 sequence is 13 residues long. CDR1 is SQVTM, CDR2 ANQGSEA, per germline.

The chain has TRBV30 and TRBJ1-2; TRBD1 matches at 12 bases. The germline V gene has CDR1 GTSNPN and CDR2 SVGIG (reference sequence). CDR3 size: 14 residues. With 4 bases clipped from V and 8 bases from J, the junction kept 8 bases outside the gene matches. The CDR3 spells CAWKTGQGARGYTF. The CDR3 DNA is TGTGCCTGGAAAACGGGACAGGGGGCTAGGGGCTACACCTTC. Looking up the rest from reference TRBV30 and TRBJ1-2 gives the full variable domain: SQTIHQWPATLVQPVGSPLSLECTVEGTSNPNLYWYRQAAGRGLQLLFYSVGIGQISSEVPQNLSASRPQDRQFILSSKKLLLSDSGFYLCAWKTGQGARGYTFGSGTRLTVV.

This clonotype was seen at least ten times. The V gene is TRBV28, the J gene TRBJ2-2, with a tentative D call TRBD2 (5 bases). Looked up from germline, CDR1 is MDHEN and CDR2 is SYDVKM. CDR3 length: 11 residues. The V and J ends lost 11 bases and 4 bases respectively, with 8 bases between them. The CDR3 DNA reads as TGTGCCCTGGGGAGCACCGGGGAGCTGTTTTTT. Translation gives CALGSTGELFF.

The chain employs TRBV3-1 and TRBJ2-4, with D possibly TRBD2 on 6 matching bases. The CDR3 is 16 amino acids. Germline V CDR1 and CDR2: LGHDT, YNNKEL (reference sequence). V gave up 2 bases and J gave up 8 bases, with 19 bases separating them. CDR3: CASSQPGEGTGDIQYF. DNA for the CDR3: TGTGCCAGCAGCCAACCGGGCGAGGGTACGGGGGACATTCAGTACTTC.

As regards this clonotype: Sequence at one end of the junction differs from germline and may be a read error. J is TRBJ2-3 and V is TRBV2; 12 bases fit TRBD2. Germline V gene sequence: CDR1 SNHLY, CDR2 FYNNEI. The CDR3 sequence is 14 residues long. DNA of the CDR3: TGTCCCAGCGGACTAGCGGGGCCCACAGATACGCAGTATTTT. It is translated as CPSGLAGPTDTQYF. Full variable domain (rest looked up from reference TRBV2 and TRBJ2-3): EPEVTQTPSHQVTQMGQEVILRCVPISNHLYFYWYRQILGQKVEFLVSFYNNEISEKSEIFDDQFSVERPDGSNFTLKIRSTKLEDSAMYFCPSGLAGPTDTQYFGPGTRLTVL.

This clonotype was seen many times. The chain joins TRBV6-2 or TRBV6-3 to TRBJ1-5; 7 bases are shared with TRBD1. CDR1 is MNHEY, CDR2 SVGEGT, per germline. This CDR3 comprises 16 residues. V lost 8 bases and J lost 0; bases outside the gene matches: 10. The CDR3 loop is CASPNQGVVSNQPQHF. CDR3 in DNA: TGTGCCAGCCCGAATCAGGGGGTGGTTAGCAATCAGCCCCAGCATTTT.

This clonotype was seen a few times. This sequence joins TRBV6-2 or TRBV6-3 and TRBJ2-5; D is undetermined. V was pared by 5 bases and J by 3 bases, with 19 bases between. Germline V CDR1 and CDR2: MNHEY, SVGEGT. There are 16 residues in the CDR3. CDR3 region: CASSTTLLYIEETQYF. The CDR3 coding sequence is TGTGCCAGCAGTACCACTCTCCTCTACATAGAAGAGACCCAGTACTTC.

The table lists this clonotype with many counts. The chain has TRBV20-1 and TRBJ1-1; possibly TRBD1 for D (6 bases). CDR1 DFQATT and CDR2 SNEGSKA come from the germline V gene (reference sequence). V was pared by 3 bases and J by 0 bases, with 14 bases between. The CDR3 length is 15 residues. This chain's CDR3 is CSARDSPLMNTEAFF. As DNA, the CDR3 is TGCAGTGCTAGGGACAGTCCCCTTATGAACACTGAAGCTTTCTTT.

V gene TRBV29-1 combines with J gene TRBJ2-3; tentative D call: TRBD1 (6 bases). The ends were cut back, 4 bases at V and 2 bases at J, with 13 bases in the middle. Germline CDR1 is SQVTM and CDR2 is ANQGSEA. The CDR3 totals 14 residues. In DNA, the CDR3 is TGCAGCGTTGTGGGGGCCGGTAACACAGATACGCAGTATTTT. It translates to CSVVGAGNTDTQYF.

This chain links TRBV7-9 with TRBJ2-7; D remains unclear. This CDR3 has 12 residues. Trimming shortened V by 5 bases and J by 7 bases, and 12 bases separated the two germline ends. Per germline, CDR1 SEHNR and CDR2 FQNEAQ (reference sequence). Here the CDR3 DNA reads TGTGCCAGCAGCCCCCACACGGGTGAGCAGTACTTC. Encoded protein: CASSPHTGEQYF.